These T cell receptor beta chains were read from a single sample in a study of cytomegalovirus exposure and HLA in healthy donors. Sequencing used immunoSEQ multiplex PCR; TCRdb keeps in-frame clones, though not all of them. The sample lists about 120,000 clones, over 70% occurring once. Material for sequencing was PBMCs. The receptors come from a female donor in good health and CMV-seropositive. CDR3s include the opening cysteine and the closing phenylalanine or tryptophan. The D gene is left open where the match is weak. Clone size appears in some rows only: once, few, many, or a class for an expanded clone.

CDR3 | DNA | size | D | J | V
CASSQPGGPQETQYF | TGTGCCAGCAGCCAACCGGGGGGTCCACAAGAGACCCAGTACTTC | once | TRBD2 | TRBJ2-5 | TRBV13
CASSRTSRETQYF | TGTGCCAGCAGCCGGACTAGCCGAGAGACCCAGTACTTC | once | TRBD2 | TRBJ2-5 | TRBV6-5
CASSLEGQGGGYTF | TGCGCCAGCAGCTTGGAGGGACAGGGAGGCGGCTACACCTTC | NA | TRBD1 | TRBJ1-2 | TRBV5-1
CASSLKVHTEAFF | TGTGCCAGCAGTCTAAAAGTACACACTGAAGCTTTCTTT | NA | NA | TRBJ1-1 | TRBV27
CASGISGGSSYEQYF | TGTGCCAGCGGCATCAGCGGGGGTAGCTCCTACGAGCAGTACTTC | NA | TRBD2 | TRBJ2-7 | TRBV7-2
CASSPGNPDTEAFF | TGCGCCAGCAGCCCCGGGAATCCGGACACTGAAGCTTTCTTT | NA | NA | TRBJ1-1 | TRBV5-1
CASSLVAVPNEKLFF | TGTGCCAGCAGCTTAGTGGCCGTCCCTAATGAAAAACTGTTTTTT | NA | NA | TRBJ1-4 | TRBV7-8
CASSLEGRGEQYF | TGTGCCAGCAGCCTTGAAGGACGGGGTGAGCAGTACTTC | NA | NA | TRBJ2-7 | TRBV5-6
CASDRQGNTEAFF | TGTGCCAGCGATAGACAGGGGAACACTGAAGCTTTCTTT | NA | TRBD1 | TRBJ1-1 | TRBV7-9
CASSFPGGGNEQFF | TGTGCCAGCAGTTTTCCAGGGGGAGGAAATGAGCAGTTCTTC | NA | NA | TRBJ2-1 | TRBV6-5
CASSLDLAGDIQYF | TGTGCCAGCAGCTTGGACCTAGCGGGGGATATTCAGTACTTC | NA | TRBD2 | TRBJ2-4 | TRBV5-4
CASSHILQELSNQPQHF | TGCGCCAGCAGCCATATATTACAGGAACTTAGCAATCAGCCCCAGCATTTT | NA | NA | TRBJ1-5 | TRBV4-3
CATRPGQVFTEAFF | TGTGCCACCAGACCGGGACAGGTTTTCACTGAAGCTTTCTTT | NA | TRBD1 | TRBJ1-1 | TRBV15
CASVPTGPANYGYTF | TGTGCCAGCGTCCCAACAGGGCCTGCTAACTATGGCTACACCTTC | NA | NA | TRBJ1-2 | TRBV19
CASSQQGSYGYTF | TGTGCCAGCAGCCAGCAGGGGAGCTATGGCTACACCTTC | NA | NA | TRBJ1-2 | TRBV4-2
CASSLDGGAPSQPQHF | TGTGCCAGCAGCTTAGATGGAGGGGCGCCAAGTCAGCCCCAGCATTTT | NA | NA | TRBJ1-5 | TRBV7-9
CASSLQQGSEKLFF | TGTGCCAGCAGCTTACAGCAGGGAAGTGAAAAACTGTTTTTT | NA | NA | TRBJ1-4 | TRBV7-9
CASSFGSTRGTDTQYF | TGCGCCAGCAGCTTCGGGTCGACTAGGGGCACAGATACGCAGTATTTT | NA | NA | TRBJ2-3 | TRBV5-1
CSVGLEADTQYF | TGCAGCGTCGGACTAGAGGCAGATACGCAGTATTTT | NA | TRBD2 | TRBJ2-3 | TRBV29-1
CASSRQREQYF | TGTGCCAGCAGCCGGCAGCGCGAGCAGTACTTC | NA | NA | TRBJ2-7 | TRBV5-6
CASRPSGTGYEQYF | TGTGCCAGCAGGCCGTCCGGGACAGGCTACGAGCAGTACTTC | NA | TRBD1 | TRBJ2-7 | TRBV2
CASKGLGEQYF | TGTGCCAGCAAGGGACTTGGCGAGCAGTACTTC | NA | NA | TRBJ2-7 | TRBV6-5
CASSVLGGAVLTDTQYF | TGTGCCAGCAGCGTATTAGGGGGGGCAGTACTCACAGATACGCAGTATTTT | NA | NA | TRBJ2-3 | TRBV9